Presented here are 12 T cell receptor beta chains from one specimen sequenced in a study of T cells after yellow fever vaccination. From the 5' RACE reads, TCRdb called clonotypes with MiXCR, one entry per CDR3 protein. The data contain fewer than 350,000 distinct CDR3 sequences, less than 4.5% of them singletons. Sequenced here: PBMCs, sampled on the day of the yellow fever booster vaccination. These receptors were obtained from a man younger than 35 who received the YFV17D yellow fever vaccine.

This clonotype appeared a few times. The V call is TRBV24-1, the J call TRBJ2-3; weak D call: TRBD1 (5 bases). The germline V gene has CDR1 KGHDR and CDR2 SFDVKD. V was cut by 5 bases and J by 4 bases, with 9 bases left in between. The CDR3 contains 13 residues. CDR3 in DNA: TGTGCCACCAGTGCCGACAGCGCAGATACGCAGTATTTT. It translates to CATSADSADTQYF.

This clonotype turned up a few times. The V call is TRBV23-1, the J call TRBJ2-2; tentatively, D is TRBD1 (5 bases). TRBV23-1 belongs to the ORF category, with a function that is uncertain. The V end lost 4 bases, the J end lost 4 bases, and 10 bases lay between the germline ends. This CDR3 is 14 amino acids long. The chain's CDR3 is CASSPQGSTGELFF. Written as DNA, the CDR3 is TGCGCCAGCAGTCCGCAGGGATCCACCGGGGAGCTGTTTTTT.

The chain joins TRBV12-2 to TRBJ2-3; the D call TRBD2 from the table was never checked on the DNA. TRBV12-2 is a recognized pseudogene. This CDR3 contains 19 residues. The DNA of the CDR3 is TGTGCAAGTCGCTTAAGGGGACTAGCGGGGCCCCAGGGAGCAGATACGCAGTATTTT. The encoded protein is CASRLRGLAGPQGADTQYF.

There are many counts of this clonotype. Compared with germline, one end of the junction differs, possibly owing to a read error. The chain has TRBV27 and TRBJ1-4; D gene uncertain. Germline V gives CDR1 MNHEY, CDR2 SMNVEV (reference sequence). The CDR3 length is 16 residues. CDR3 loop: CASSSRSGYTKEKLFF. DNA for the CDR3: TGTGCCAGCAGTTCCCGCTCCGGGTACACTAAGGAAAAACTGTTTTTT.

V is TRBV5-1 and J is TRBJ2-3; TRBD2 aligns across 13 bases. From germline, CDR1 is SGHRS and CDR2 YFSETQ. V shed 4 bases and J 1 base; nucleotides not matched to a gene: 6. The CDR3 totals 17 residues. CDR3: CASSTGGTSGGTDTQYF. The DNA of the CDR3 is TGCGCCAGCAGCACAGGGGGGACTAGCGGGGGCACAGATACGCAGTATTTT.

This clonotype was recorded at least ten times. In nucleotides, the CDR3 is TGTGCCAGCAGCTTAGCCGGTCCTTTTTCTGGAAACACCATATATTTT. Translating gives CASSLAGPFSGNTIYF. The chain carries TRBV11-2 and TRBJ1-3; no clear D gene. The CDR3 covers 16 residues. V gave up 1 base and J gave up 1 base, with 11 bases separating them. The V gene's germline CDR1 is SGHAT and CDR2 FQNNGV.

This clonotype was counted ten times or more. The V call is TRBV7-3, the J call TRBJ2-7, with D possibly being TRBD1 (5 bases). Germline-derived CDR1 and CDR2 are SGHTA and FQGTGA. Trimming took 5 bases from V and 3 from J, leaving 20 bases between them. This CDR3 region has 16 residues. The CDR3 nucleotides read TGTGCCAGCAGCCTACTACGACAGAGTAGGCGCTACGAGCAGTACGTC. Translation: CASSLLRQSRRYEQYV.

This clonotype was seen repeatedly, ten times or more. This rearrangement joins TRBV24-1 to TRBJ2-3; 9 nucleotides agree with TRBD2. The CDR3 contains 18 residues. The trim removed 3 bases at V and 4 bases at J, leaving 13 bases unmatched. Germline CDR1 KGHDR, CDR2 SFDVKD. CDR3 nucleotides: TGTGCCACCAGTGATCCACCGGCGGGACTAGCCTACGCAGATACGCAGTATTTT. This encodes CATSDPPAGLAYADTQYF.

This clonotype was recorded many times. The J gene is TRBJ2-1, the V gene TRBV11-2; the D is unclear. The germline V gene encodes CDR1 SGHAT and CDR2 FQNNGV. The CDR3 is 15 amino acids. V was pared by 1 base and J by 6 bases, with 13 bases between. The chain's CDR3 is CASSLGGGIGNEQFF. For the CDR3, the DNA is TGTGCCAGCAGCTTAGGGGGTGGTATAGGCAATGAGCAGTTCTTC.

At least ten counts were recorded for this clonotype. The genes are TRBV4-3 and TRBJ2-2; D is unresolved. The CDR3 totals 15 residues. Germline assignment: CDR1 LGHNA and CDR2 YSLEER. V was cut by 4 bases and J by 3 bases, with 12 bases left in between. The CDR3 bases are TGCGCCAGCAGCCCGACTCGATGGGACACCGGGGAGCTGTTTTTT. Amino acids: CASSPTRWDTGELFF.

The rearrangement joins TRBV9 to TRBJ1-5; D is possibly TRBD1 (6 bases). Germline CDR1 reads SGDLS; CDR2 reads YYNGEE. This CDR3 has 14 residues. Trimming removed 0 bases at V and 5 bases at J, with 9 bases between. CDR3 sequence: CASSVEGGYQPQHF. In DNA, the CDR3 is TGTGCCAGCAGCGTAGAAGGGGGGTATCAGCCCCAGCATTTT.

This clonotype was seen only a few times. DNA for the CDR3: TGTGCCAGCAGTTACTCCGGCGGGGGGGCCAGGTACTCTAGCACAGATACGCAGTATTTT. Protein: CASSYSGGGARYSSTDTQYF. The chain combines TRBV6-2 or TRBV6-3 with TRBJ2-3, with 9 bases aligning to TRBD2. The V and J ends lost 0 bases and 0 bases, in that order; junction bases with no gene match: 13. Germline CDR1 reads MNHEY; CDR2 reads SVGEGT. The CDR3 covers 20 residues.